The 4 T cell receptor beta chains below come from one sample, sequenced in a study of T cells in tuberculosis. Clones were read by immunoSEQ multiplex PCR, and TCRdb kept only the in-frame ones, dropping some. The sample lists 25,000 to 30,000 clones; over 85% were seen once. Specimen: PBMCs. The source of these receptors is a donor aged 10-29 years with latent tuberculosis or without tuberculosis infection.

V is TRBV6-1 and J is TRBJ1-2; 8 nucleotides line up with TRBD1. This CDR3 is built from 14 residues. Trimming removed 5 bases from V and 6 bases from J; junction bases left unmatched: 8. Germline-derived CDR1 and CDR2 are MNHNS and SASEGT. CDR3 loop: CASSPYWTGNGYTF. CDR3 DNA: TGTGCCAGCAGTCCCTACTGGACAGGGAATGGCTACACCTTC.

The chain is built from TRBV11-2 and TRBJ2-7; 9 bases map to TRBD1. This CDR3 has 18 residues. CDR1 and CDR2 (germline): SGHAT, FQNNGV. The V segment lost 4 bases and the J segment 6 bases; nucleotides outside the gene matches: 19. The CDR3 spells CASSSGLNRGQGVGEQYF. CDR3 in DNA: TGTGCCAGCAGCTCAGGACTCAATCGGGGACAGGGAGTAGGCGAGCAGTACTTC.

V gene TRBV2 combines with J gene TRBJ2-3, with 8 positions matching TRBD2. The CDR3 covers 14 residues. Germline lookup yields CDR1 SNHLY and CDR2 FYNNEI. With V trimmed by 6 bases and J by 3 bases, 5 bases remained unmatched. The CDR3 bases are TGTGCCAGCAGGCGCGGGAGGAGGACAGATACGCAGTATTTT. Translated, it gives CASRRGRRTDTQYF.

This chain uses TRBV29-1 with TRBJ2-2; 10 positions agree with TRBD2. This CDR3 is 14 amino acids long. V lost 6 bases, J lost 3 bases, and 4 bases stayed unmatched. Germline CDR1 SQVTM, CDR2 ANQGSEA. The CDR3 sequence: CSVRTSGYTGELFF. CDR3 nucleotide sequence: TGCAGCGTACGGACTAGCGGATACACCGGGGAGCTGTTTTTT.